This TCR beta chain was identified in a study of shared clonotypes between healthy human individuals. Whole-study context: The donor group consisted of a couple of women and a few men, aged 18 to 49. Donors had three CD4 naive, three CD4 memory, two CD8 naive and one CD8 memory plate apiece.

Authors' methods: Sequence data from immunoSEQ were junction-only and lacked quality scores; consequently, filtering differed. Repertoires were generated with immunoSEQ multiplex PCR, while TCRdb's copy carries only in-frame clones and drops some. The DNA was the basis for D and trimming; V, J and clone size are from that table. The data contain roughly 1,100,000 clones, around four fifths of them singletons. Looked up from germline, CDR1 is MDHEN and CDR2 is SYDVKM. CDR3 length: 14 amino acids. The V end lost 6 bases, the J end lost 4 bases, and 13 bases lay between the germline ends. Sequencing input: memory CD4+ T cells sorted from blood. Documented subset: CD45RA-negative fraction. This chain connects TRBV28 to TRBJ1-3; the D gene is possibly TRBD1 (6 bases). This sequence originates from a man younger than 35 in good health. CDR3 DNA: TGTGCCAGCAGAGTTACAGGGAAAGGAAACACCATATATTTT. This translates into CASRVTGKGNTIYF. The full variable domain, its missing parts supplied by reference TRBV28 and TRBJ1-3, is DVKVTQSSRYLVKRTGEKVFLECVQDMDHENMFWYRQDPGLGLRLIYFSYDVKMKEKGDIPEGYSVSREKKERFSLILESASTNQTSMYLCASRVTGKGNTIYFGEGSWLTVV.